These 12 T cell receptor beta chains originate from one sample sequenced in a study of cytomegalovirus exposure and HLA in healthy donors. The study ran its PCR with 60 Vbeta and 13 Jbeta primers. Sequencing used immunoSEQ multiplex PCR; TCRdb keeps in-frame clones, though not all of them. The sample lists some 150,000 clones, around 80% occurring once. The sample consisted of PBMCs. Receptor source: a young man in good health and CMV-seronegative.

This chain uses TRBV4-1 with TRBJ2-7, with TRBD1 matching 8 bases. The CDR3 has 16 residues. The V segment lost 4 bases and the J segment 3 bases; nucleotides outside the gene matches: 11. From germline, CDR1 is MGHRA and CDR2 YSYEKL. CDR3 bases: TGCGCCAGCAGCCTACAGGACAGGGCCCCCTACTACGAGCAGTACTTC. Translated, it gives CASSLQDRAPYYEQYF.

DNA of the CDR3: TGCGCCAGCAGCTTGGATGGACTAGCGGCGAGGGAGGGGGATACGCAGTATTTT. Translated, it gives CASSLDGLAAREGDTQYF. The chain uses TRBV5-1 and TRBJ2-3; 10 nucleotides line up with TRBD2. From germline, CDR1 is SGHRS and CDR2 YFSETQ. V shed 0 bases, J shed 6 bases, and the junction held 13 bases outside the gene matches. CDR3 length: 18 residues.

The rearrangement uses TRBV7-9 and TRBJ2-7, with D possibly matching TRBD1 (7 bases). The CDR3 runs 15 residues. Trimming shortened V by 3 bases and J by 5 bases, and 17 bases separated the two germline ends. The germline CDR1 and CDR2 sequences are SEHNR and FQNEAQ (reference sequence). The CDR3, as DNA: TGTGCCAGCAGCTTTCGGCAGGGGGAGGTCCACGAGCAGTACTTC. Translated, it gives CASSFRQGEVHEQYF.

The chain combines TRBV19 with TRBJ1-4, with TRBD1 matching 8 bases. V lost 3 bases to trimming and J lost 14 bases; unmatched junction nucleotides: 8. Germline V CDR1 and CDR2: LNHDA, SQIVND (reference sequence). The CDR3 extends over 13 amino acids. CDR3 DNA sequence: TGTGCCAGTAGTATTGACAGGGGCCCGCGTCTGTTTTTT. Amino acid sequence: CASSIDRGPRLFF. Variable domain in full (rest from reference TRBV19 and TRBJ1-4): DGGITQSPKYLFRKEGQNVTLSCEQNLNHDAMYWYRQDPGQGLRLIYYSQIVNDFQKGDIAEGYSVSREKKESFPLTVTSAQKNPTAFYLCASSIDRGPRLFFGSGTQLSVL.

J is TRBJ1-5 and V is TRBV4-1; no clear D gene. Germline lookup yields CDR1 MGHRA and CDR2 YSYEKL. The length of the CDR3 is 14 residues. Trimming removed 0 bases from V and 7 bases from J, with 10 bases in between. CDR3 sequence (DNA): TGCGCCAGCAGCCAAGAGTCCACCGGGCAGCCCCAGCATTTT. Its translation is CASSQESTGQPQHF.

The rearrangement links TRBV9 to TRBJ1-1; 8 bases align to TRBD1. Germline trimming cut 2 bases from V and 8 bases from J; bases unmatched to any gene: 14. This CDR3 has 16 amino acids. CDR1 SGDLS and CDR2 YYNGEE come from the germline V gene. For the CDR3, the DNA is TGTGCCAGCAGCGTCGATCTATGGACAGGGCACGGAGAAGCTTTCTTT. Translated, it gives CASSVDLWTGHGEAFF.

V and J are TRBV14 and TRBJ2-3; D is ambiguous. This CDR3 contains 15 residues. With 0 bases removed from V and 11 bases from J, the gap between germline ends came to 18 bases. Germline V gene sequence: CDR1 SGHDN, CDR2 FVKESK. The CDR3 nucleotides read TGTGCCAGCAGCCAAGAAATCATATCCCTGGCAGGGCAGTATTTT. Translation gives CASSQEIISLAGQYF.

This clone was observed a handful of times. The chain recombines TRBV7-9 with TRBJ1-6; D is perhaps TRBD1 (6 bases). Germline values: CDR1 SEHNR, CDR2 FQNEAQ (reference sequence). V was pared by 5 bases and J by 6 bases, with 20 bases between. The length of the CDR3 is 17 residues. CDR3 sequence (DNA): TGTGCCAGCAGCCAAGACAGGCGACTAAAGATTAATTCACCCCTCCACTTT. Its protein is CASSQDRRLKINSPLHF. The variable domain in full, completed from reference TRBV7-9 and TRBJ1-6, reads DTGVSQNPRHKITKRGQNVTFRCDPISEHNRLYWYRQTLGQGPEFLTYFQNEAQLEKSRLLSDRFSAERPKGSFSTLEIQRTEQGDSAMYLCASSQDRRLKINSPLHFGNGTRLTVT.

The chain joins TRBV29-1 to TRBJ2-2, with 10 bases identical to TRBD2. Per the germline V gene, CDR1 is SQVTM and CDR2 is ANQGSEA. V lost 3 bases and J lost 6; bases outside the gene matches: 13. CDR3 length equals 17 residues. CDR3 nucleotides: TGCAGCGTTGAGTTCCCTACTAGCGGGAAGGTCGCCGGGGAGCTGTTTTTT. Its translation: CSVEFPTSGKVAGELFF.

V and J are TRBV4-1 and TRBJ1-5; 7 nucleotides align to TRBD1. CDR1 and CDR2 (germline): MGHRA, YSYEKL. Unmatched junction bases numbered 9, after V lost 4 bases and J lost 6 bases. The CDR3 spans 15 residues. The CDR3 reads CASSLSRDSGQPQHF. The CDR3 DNA reads as TGCGCCAGCAGCCTCTCCCGGGACAGTGGTCAGCCCCAGCATTTT.

This rearrangement joins TRBV7-8 to TRBJ2-5, with 8 bases identical to TRBD1. Germline trimming cut 4 bases from V and 5 bases from J; bases unmatched to any gene: 9. Germline loops: CDR1 SGHVS, CDR2 FQNEAQ. CDR3 length equals 15 residues. CDR3 DNA sequence: TGTGCCAGCAGCTCAACAGGGGGTAAGGTGGAGACCCAGTACTTC. Translating gives CASSSTGGKVETQYF.

CDR3 loop: CASSSPSGFSYEQYF. CDR3 DNA sequence: TGTGCCAGCAGTTCACCTAGCGGCTTCTCCTACGAGCAGTACTTC. The genes are TRBV28 and TRBJ2-7; 7 bases are a match to TRBD2. Germline V gene sequence: CDR1 MDHEN, CDR2 SYDVKM. With 4 bases clipped from V and 0 bases from J, the junction kept 6 bases outside the gene matches. This CDR3 has 15 residues.